Each of the 7 T cell receptor beta chains below was sequenced from the same sample in a study of a mutant IDH1 vaccine in newly diagnosed glioma. TCRdb's copy holds only in-frame clones and misses some; the assay was immunoSEQ multiplex PCR. Found here are nearly 55,000 clones, 80% to 90% of them singletons; the top ten hold roughly 4%. The time point denotes: week 35, safety follow-up. It was 300 ug of mutant IDH1 20-mer peptide that made up each vaccine dose, given with topical imiquimod. Their antigen targets remain unknown. The sequencing here drew on PBMCs, taken from a glioma patient whose treatment included an IDH1 peptide vaccine. These receptors originate from a woman younger than 35 with glioma.

The CDR3 is CASSARGTYNEQFF. CDR3 nucleotide sequence: TGTGCCAGCAGTGCACGGGGGACGTACAATGAGCAGTTCTTC. The gene calls are TRBV2 and TRBJ2-1; D may be TRBD2 (6 bases). This CDR3 has 14 residues. Germline values: CDR1 SNHLY, CDR2 FYNNEI. The V end was cut by 4 bases, the J end by 4 bases, with 11 bases between.

This sequence joins TRBV5-1 and TRBJ2-1, with 10 bases aligning to TRBD2. Germline V lookup: CDR1 SGHRS, CDR2 YFSETQ. This CDR3 contains 18 residues. The J segment lost 2 bases and the V segment lost 3 bases, leaving 11 bases of the junction unmatched. The CDR3, as DNA: TGCGCCAGCAGCTCGGGACGGGGTAGCGGGAGGCCCTACAATGAGCAGTTCTTC. Translated, it gives CASSSGRGSGRPYNEQFF.

This clone was observed a single time. V usage is TRBV10-3 and J usage is TRBJ2-7; TRBD1 might be the D (7 bases). Germline CDR1 reads ENHRY; CDR2 reads SYGVKD. The ends were cut back, 6 bases at V and 4 bases at J, with 22 bases in the middle. This CDR3 comprises 16 residues. The CDR3 reads CAISVTAGGTYYEQYF. CDR3 nucleotides: TGTGCCATCAGCGTTACGGCAGGGGGGACCTATTACGAGCAGTACTTC.

V usage is TRBV4-2 and J usage is TRBJ2-7; no reliable D call. This CDR3 has 16 residues. Germline V lookup: CDR1 LGHNA, CDR2 YNFKEQ. The V gene lost 0 bases and the J gene lost 2 bases, with 14 bases spanning the gap. CDR3 protein: CASSQEYPGPTYEQYF. The CDR3 nucleotides read TGTGCCAGCAGCCAAGAGTACCCGGGCCCTACCTACGAGCAGTACTTC.

The chain carries TRBV29-1 and TRBJ2-1; TRBD2 matches at 13 bases. J lost 7 bases, V lost 4 bases, and 4 bases had no gene match. This CDR3 comprises 14 residues. The germline V gene encodes CDR1 SQVTM and CDR2 ANQGSEA. The CDR3 region is CSVGTSGRVNEQFF. CDR3 coding DNA: TGCAGCGTTGGGACTAGCGGGAGAGTAAATGAGCAGTTCTTC.

This chain's CDR3 is CASSLWGGSRYF. The CDR3 nucleotides read TGCGCCAGCAGTCTTTGGGGCGGATCGCGGTATTTT. The chain recombines TRBV10-1 with TRBJ2-3, with a possible D match to TRBD1 (5 bases). CDR1 is WNHNN, CDR2 SYGVQD, per germline (reference sequence). V lost 5 bases and J lost 14, with 17 bases in between. The CDR3 runs 12 residues.

The chain joins TRBV6-6 to TRBJ2-6; D is uncertain. Germline values: CDR1 MNHNY, CDR2 SVGAGI (reference sequence). The V end lost 8 bases, the J end lost 2 bases, and 4 bases lay between the germline ends. CDR3 length equals 12 residues. DNA of the CDR3: TGTGCCAGCGAGGCTGGGGCCAACGTCCTGACTTTC. This translates into CASEAGANVLTF.